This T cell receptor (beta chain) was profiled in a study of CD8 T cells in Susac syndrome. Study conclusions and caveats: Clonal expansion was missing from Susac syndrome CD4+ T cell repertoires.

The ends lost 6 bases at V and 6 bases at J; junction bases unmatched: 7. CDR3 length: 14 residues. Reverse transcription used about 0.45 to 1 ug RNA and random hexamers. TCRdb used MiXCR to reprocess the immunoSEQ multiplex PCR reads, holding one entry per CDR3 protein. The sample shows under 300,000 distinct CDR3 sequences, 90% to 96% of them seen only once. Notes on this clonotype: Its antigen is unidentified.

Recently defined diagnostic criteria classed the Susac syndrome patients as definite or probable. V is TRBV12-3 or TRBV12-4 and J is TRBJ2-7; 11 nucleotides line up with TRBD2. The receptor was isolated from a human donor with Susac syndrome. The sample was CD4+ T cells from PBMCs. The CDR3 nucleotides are TGTGCCAGCAGATTTAGCGGGAGGGCCCTCGAGCAGTACTTC. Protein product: CASRFSGRALEQYF.